The next 10 T cell receptor beta chains were all read from a single sample in a study of control samples from healthy donors and cancer patients. Some clones are missing from TCRdb's copy, which holds only in-frame ones; the method was immunoSEQ multiplex PCR. Seen here are some 64,000 clones, more than 70% observed once, and the top ten hold over 2%. The source material was PBMCs. These receptors all stem from a woman in her fifties or sixties with head and neck cancer.

This clone was detected only once. Written as DNA, the CDR3 is TGTGCCAGCAGTTCCCCCCGGGGGGGGTCAGGCGACGAGCAGTACTTC. This gives the protein CASSSPRGGSGDEQYF. The genes are TRBV28 and TRBJ2-7, with 8 bases aligning to TRBD2. Germline assignment: CDR1 MDHEN and CDR2 SYDVKM. V gave up 4 bases and J gave up 5 bases; unmatched junction bases: 13. The CDR3 extends over 16 amino acids.

The chain joins TRBV7-8 to TRBJ1-1; D might be TRBD1 (6 bases). The length of the CDR3 is 14 residues. Germline-derived CDR1 and CDR2 are SGHVS and FQNEAQ. Trimming removed 3 bases at V and 0 bases at J, with 8 bases between. CDR3 sequence: CASSFGQMNTEAFF. The CDR3 bases are TGTGCCAGCAGCTTCGGACAGATGAACACTGAAGCTTTCTTT.

CDR3 nucleotide sequence: TGTGCCAGCAGCCAAGTTGCTAGCGGCCGATATAATACGCAGTATTTT. The encoded protein is CASSQVASGRYNTQYF. The chain employs TRBV3-1 (or the pseudogene TRBV3-2) and TRBJ2-3; 7 bases agree with TRBD2. The CDR3 has 16 residues. J gave up 7 bases and V 1 base, and 11 bases lay outside the gene matches. The V gene's germline CDR1 is LGHDT and CDR2 YNNKEL (reference sequence).

CDR3 coding DNA: TGCAGCGTTGACAGGCAGGGGTCTAACTATGGCTACACCTTC. Translated, it gives CSVDRQGSNYGYTF. The chain recombines TRBV29-1 with TRBJ1-2, with a tentative D call TRBD1 (6 bases). Looked up from germline, CDR1 is SQVTM and CDR2 is ANQGSEA. The length of the CDR3 is 14 residues. Trimming stripped 3 bases from V and 0 bases from J, with 11 bases between.

The chain uses TRBV5-1 and TRBJ1-6; D is unclear. The CDR3 consists of 15 residues. CDR1 is SGHRS, CDR2 YFSETQ, per germline. The germline V and J ends were trimmed by 0 bases and 4 bases, with 8 bases remaining between them. In nucleotides, the CDR3 is TGCGCCAGCAGCTTGGACACGGGATATAATTCACCCCTCCACTTT. Its protein product is CASSLDTGYNSPLHF. Full variable domain (missing parts from reference TRBV5-1 and TRBJ1-6): KAGVTQTPRYLIKTRGQQVTLSCSPISGHRSVSWYQQTPGQGLQFLFEYFSETQRNKGNFPGRFSGRQFSNSRSEMNVSTLELGDSALYLCASSLDTGYNSPLHFGNGTRLTVT.

J is TRBJ2-5 and V is TRBV11-2; D perhaps matches TRBD2 (7 bases). CDR3 size: 16 residues. Trimming removed 2 bases from V and 1 base from J, with 14 bases in between. Per germline, CDR1 SGHAT and CDR2 FQNNGV. In DNA, the CDR3 is TGTGCCAGCAGCTTAATAGAGGGGGGGGCCCAAGAGACCCAGTACTTC. Encoded protein: CASSLIEGGAQETQYF.

V and J are TRBV29-1 and TRBJ1-6; D might be TRBD1 (5 bases). The V and J ends lost 2 bases and 4 bases respectively, with 12 bases between them. The CDR3 length is 15 residues. Germline values: CDR1 SQVTM, CDR2 ANQGSEA. In DNA, the CDR3 is TGCAGCGTTGAATACAGGCACCTTTATAATTCACCCCTCCACTTT. It encodes CSVEYRHLYNSPLHF.

This clone has a single count. Other DNA sequences in the same sample also yield this CDR3. The chain is built from TRBV28 and TRBJ2-2, with D perhaps assigned TRBD1 or TRBD2 (6 bases each). The CDR3 consists of 17 residues. In germline, CDR1 is MDHEN, CDR2 SYDVKM. Trimming took 8 bases from V and 5 from J, leaving 24 bases between them. CDR3 bases: TGTGCCAGCCTAGTAGGTTTCGGAGGGGGGCGTACCGGGGAGCTGTTTTTT. It specifies CASLVGFGGGRTGELFF.

The rearrangement uses TRBV28 and TRBJ1-4, with 10 bases that match TRBD1. The CDR3 has 15 amino acids. The V and J ends lost 5 bases and 7 bases, in that order; junction bases with no gene match: 7. Germline CDR1 MDHEN, CDR2 SYDVKM. The CDR3 bases are TGTGCCAGCAGTACCGGACAGGGGGGAACTGAAAAACTGTTTTTT. Encoded protein: CASSTGQGGTEKLFF.

The rearrangement uses TRBV28 and TRBJ2-7, with TRBD1 identical over 9 bases. Per the germline V gene, CDR1 is MDHEN and CDR2 is SYDVKM. V shed 4 bases, J shed 3 bases, and the junction held 7 bases outside the gene matches. The CDR3 totals 15 residues. In DNA, the CDR3 is TGTGCCAGCAGTTCCCCGGGACAGGGAGGCTACGAGCAGTACTTC. This sequence encodes CASSSPGQGGYEQYF.